These 26 T cell receptor beta chains were all obtained from the same sample, sequenced in a study of blood T cells in healthy people across ages. For the second PCR, which ran for roughly 7 to 11 cycles, a sample-barcoded 5' primer and a J-beta primer mix were used. TCRdb reprocessed the 5' RACE reads via MiXCR and lists one record per CDR3 protein. The repertoire holds hundreds of thousands of distinct CDR3 sequences, with more than 20% as singletons. Sequencing was done on a sample of blood. The source is a man in his 70s in good health.

J is TRBJ2-2 and V is TRBV5-1; the D gene is possibly TRBD1 (6 bases). The V end was cut by 4 bases, the J end by 0 bases, with 10 bases between. Germline CDR1 and CDR2: SGHRS and YFSETQ. This CDR3 comprises 15 residues. CDR3 region: CASSQGHPNTGELFF. In DNA form, the CDR3 reads TGCGCCAGCAGCCAGGGACACCCGAACACCGGGGAGCTGTTTTTT.

This chain connects TRBV6-2 or TRBV6-3 to TRBJ1-1; 7 nucleotides align to TRBD1. Looked up from germline, CDR1 is MNHEY and CDR2 is SVGEGT. This CDR3 is 14 amino acids long. Trimming cost V 5 bases and J 4 bases; bases outside gene matches: 7. The CDR3 region has the DNA TGTGCCAGCAGTAAAGGGACAGTGGCCACTGAAGCTTTCTTT. Its translation: CASSKGTVATEAFF.

This clonotype has just a few counts. This CDR3 is CASSSLDLPSYNEQFF. The CDR3 DNA reads as TGTGCCAGCAGCTCCCTGGATTTACCCTCCTACAATGAGCAGTTCTTC. J is TRBJ2-1 and V is TRBV28; D unresolved. The CDR3 extends over 16 amino acids. CDR1 is MDHEN, CDR2 SYDVKM, per germline. The V and J ends lost 6 bases and 0 bases respectively, with 15 bases between them. The complete variable domain, with remaining parts taken from reference TRBV28 and TRBJ2-1, reads DVKVTQSSRYLVKRTGEKVFLECVQDMDHENMFWYRQDPGLGLRLIYFSYDVKMKEKGDIPEGYSVSREKKERFSLILESASTNQTSMYLCASSSLDLPSYNEQFFGPGTRLTVL.

In its sample, this clonotype was seen a few times. The chain is built from TRBV19 and TRBJ1-2; D possibly corresponds to TRBD1 (5 bases). V shed 3 bases and J shed 2 bases, with 7 bases lying between them. Germline V CDR1 and CDR2: LNHDA, SQIVND (reference sequence). The CDR3 is made up of 13 amino acids. CDR3 coding DNA: TGTGCCAGTAGTATCCAGGGAAACTATGGCTACACCTTC. Its translation: CASSIQGNYGYTF.

This clonotype was seen more than once but under ten times. The rearrangement joins TRBV2 to TRBJ2-5, with 9 bases matching TRBD2. Germline values: CDR1 SNHLY, CDR2 FYNNEI. The CDR3 length is 15 residues. V lost 9 bases, J lost 1 base, and 9 bases stayed unmatched. The CDR3 bases are TGTGCCAGTCTGCCGGGAGCGGGAGGCCAAGAGACCCAGTACTTC. Its protein product is CASLPGAGGQETQYF.

The chain is built from TRBV7-2 and TRBJ2-3; D perhaps matches TRBD2 (6 bases). Germline V gene lookup returns CDR1 SGHTA and CDR2 FQGNSA. The length of the CDR3 is 18 residues. With 0 bases removed from V and 0 bases from J, the gap between germline ends came to 16 bases. In DNA, the CDR3 is TGTGCCAGCAGCTTAGCAAGCGGGCAGGGAAATAGCACAGATACGCAGTATTTT. Its protein product is CASSLASGQGNSTDTQYF.

The chain links TRBV11-1 to TRBJ2-3; D gene unclear. Germline V gene lookup returns CDR1 SGHAT and CDR2 FQDESV (reference sequence). The CDR3 has 14 residues. The ends were cut back, 4 bases at V and 6 bases at J, with 14 bases in the middle. DNA for the CDR3: TGTGCCAGCAGCTGGATTTCCTCCCCGGATACGCAGTATTTT. It yields the protein CASSWISSPDTQYF. Full variable domain (remainder filled in from reference TRBV11-1 and TRBJ2-3): EAEVAQSPRYKITEKSQAVAFWCDPISGHATLYWYRQILGQGPELLVQFQDESVVDDSQLPKDRFSAERLKGVDSTLKIQPAELGDSAMYLCASSWISSPDTQYFGPGTRLTVL.

On this clonotype: No conserved phenylalanine or tryptophan ends this CDR3, so it is likely a read error. The V gene is TRBV9, the J gene TRBJ2-1, with 12 bases matching TRBD1. The CDR3 sequence is 16 residues long. CDR1 is SGDLS, CDR2 YYNGEE, per germline. After removal of 3 bases from V and 5 bases from J, the junction contained 6 bases not matched to a gene. The CDR3 region is CASSASGQGAHNEQFL. The CDR3 DNA reads as TGTGCCAGCAGCGCATCGGGACAGGGGGCTCACAATGAGCAGTTCCTC.

V and J are TRBV14 and TRBJ1-1; D might be TRBD1 (5 bases). The CDR3 is made up of 14 amino acids. CDR1 and CDR2 (germline): SGHDN, FVKESK. V lost 1 base, J lost 4 bases, and 10 bases lay in between. CDR3 amino acids: CASSQVVQGTEAFF. The CDR3 region has the DNA TGTGCCAGCAGCCAAGTGGTTCAGGGCACTGAAGCTTTCTTT.

The chain links TRBV5-1 to TRBJ2-1; 8 bases agree with TRBD1. Unmatched junction bases numbered 7, after V lost 4 bases and J lost 4 bases. Germline CDR1 reads SGHRS; CDR2 reads YFSETQ. This CDR3 comprises 15 residues. The CDR3 protein is CASSPRDRLYNEQFF. As DNA, the CDR3 is TGCGCCAGCAGCCCCCGGGACAGGTTATACAATGAGCAGTTCTTC.

The V and J genes are TRBV5-1 and TRBJ2-5; D is perhaps TRBD2 (7 bases). This CDR3 contains 14 residues. The germline CDR1 and CDR2 sequences are SGHRS and YFSETQ. V was pared by 4 bases and J by 1 base, with 11 bases between. The CDR3 DNA sequence: TGCGCCAGCAGCGGCGGGGGCCTCCAAGAGACCCAGTACTTC. It yields the protein CASSGGGLQETQYF.

This clonotype was counted between two and nine times. The chain couples TRBV4-1 to TRBJ2-5, with 8 bases fitting TRBD2. Germline CDR1 and CDR2: MGHRA and YSYEKL. This CDR3 spans 15 amino acids. The V segment lost 1 base and the J segment 4 bases; nucleotides outside the gene matches: 5. CDR3 DNA: TGCGCCAGCAGCCAAGGGGAGCGGGAGATAGAGACCCAGTACTTC. Amino acid sequence: CASSQGEREIETQYF.

This clonotype was counted many times. The V and J genes are TRBV7-8 and TRBJ2-7; TRBD1 matches at 9 bases. CDR3 length: 13 residues. Per the germline V gene, CDR1 is SGHVS and CDR2 is FQNEAQ. V shed 1 base and J 5 bases; nucleotides not matched to a gene: 0. The CDR3 coding sequence is TGTGCCAGCAGCTTAGACAGGGGGCACGAGCAGTACTTC. It specifies CASSLDRGHEQYF.

This sequence joins TRBV9 and TRBJ2-7; 7 nucleotides line up with TRBD1. Germline trimming cut 4 bases from V and 0 bases from J; bases unmatched to any gene: 7. The CDR3 is 15 amino acids. Per the germline V gene, CDR1 is SGDLS and CDR2 is YYNGEE. The CDR3 here is CASSPGQVPSYEQYF. Written as DNA, the CDR3 is TGTGCCAGCAGCCCCGGACAGGTACCCTCCTACGAGCAGTACTTC. The full variable domain, its missing parts supplied by reference TRBV9 and TRBJ2-7, is DSGVTQTPKHLITATGQRVTLRCSPRSGDLSVYWYQQSLDQGLQFLIQYYNGEERAKGNILERFSAQQFPDLHSELNLSSLELGDSALYFCASSPGQVPSYEQYFGPGTRLTVT.

The chain couples TRBV7-3 to TRBJ2-1; 8 bases align to TRBD1. The J call is uncertain, as TRBJ2-5 better fits the DNA end. The germline V gene has CDR1 SGHTA and CDR2 FQGTGA. The CDR3 has 17 residues. Written as DNA, the CDR3 is TGTGCCAGCAGCTTTGGACAGGCGTCGGGACAGGAAGAGACCCAGTACTTC. Translation gives CASSFGQASGQEETQYF.

This clonotype was seen more than once but under ten times. This chain links TRBV28 with TRBJ2-7; TRBD1 might be the D (5 bases). V was clipped by 4 bases and J by 6 bases, with 13 bases between them. Germline V CDR1 and CDR2: MDHEN, SYDVKM. CDR3 size: 13 residues. CDR3 region: CASSSGMKGEQYF. The CDR3 DNA reads as TGTGCCAGCAGTTCAGGGATGAAAGGCGAGCAGTACTTC. Variable domain in full (rest from reference TRBV28 and TRBJ2-7): DVKVTQSSRYLVKRTGEKVFLECVQDMDHENMFWYRQDPGLGLRLIYFSYDVKMKEKGDIPEGYSVSREKKERFSLILESASTNQTSMYLCASSSGMKGEQYFGPGTRLTVT.

The sample holds many counts of this clonotype. Sequence at one end of the junction differs from germline and may be a read error. The rearrangement links TRBV5-1 to TRBJ1-4, with D possibly TRBD1 on 6 matching bases. The CDR3 runs 14 residues. Germline CDR1 is SGHRS and CDR2 is YFSETQ. This CDR3 reads CASSLGQGSEKLFF. CDR3 nucleotide sequence: TGTGCCAGCAGTTTAGGCCAGGGGAGCGAAAAACTGTTTTTT.

The gene calls are TRBV9 and TRBJ1-5; D ambiguous. CDR1 is SGDLS and CDR2 is YYNGEE in the germline V gene. Trimming shortened V by 2 bases and J by 11 bases, and 5 bases separated the two germline ends. This CDR3 is 10 amino acids long. DNA for the CDR3: TGTGCCAGCAGCGTTCAAGCCCAGCATTTT. It translates to CASSVQAQHF.

This clonotype was detected only a few times. The CDR3 sequence: CASSEGPGVGTIYF. The CDR3 nucleotides read TGTGCCAGCAGCGAGGGGCCTGGGGTTGGCACCATATATTTT. The chain has TRBV5-6 and TRBJ1-3, with D perhaps TRBD1 (5 bases). The V end was cut by 4 bases, the J end by 9 bases, with 17 bases between. The CDR3 loop spans 14 amino acids. Germline V gives CDR1 SGHDT, CDR2 YYEEEE. The complete variable domain, with remaining parts taken from reference TRBV5-6 and TRBJ1-3, reads DAGVTQSPTHLIKTRGQQVTLRCSPKSGHDTVSWYQQALGQGPQFIFQYYEEEERQRGNFPDRFSGHQFPNYSSELNVNALLLGDSALYLCASSEGPGVGTIYFGEGSWLTVV.

The J gene is TRBJ2-1, the V gene TRBV4-3, with 8 bases that match TRBD2. Germline CDR1 reads LGHNA; CDR2 reads YSLEER. J lost 8 bases, V lost 4 bases, and 7 bases had no gene match. The CDR3 length is 14 residues. The CDR3 bases are TGCGCCAGCAGCCCCCGGACTAGCTTCGATGAGCAGTTCTTC. Translating gives CASSPRTSFDEQFF.

The chain combines TRBV20-1 with TRBJ2-5, with TRBD2 matching 10 bases. Near its end, the DNA agrees better with TRBJ2-1, so the J call may be wrong. This CDR3 is built from 15 residues. Per germline, CDR1 DFQATT and CDR2 SNEGSKA (reference sequence). The CDR3 DNA reads TGCAGTGCTACGGCTAGCGGGAGATTGTACAATGAGCAGTTCTTC. As protein: CSATASGRLYNEQFF.

The chain recombines TRBV3-1 with TRBJ2-1; TRBD2 aligns across 7 bases. The DNA matches TRBJ2-7 better at its end, which makes the J call doubtful. The length of the CDR3 is 14 residues. Germline CDR1 LGHDT, CDR2 YNNKEL (reference sequence). CDR3 in amino acids: CASSACLTGRMQYF. The CDR3 region has the DNA TGTGCCAGCAGTGCCTGTCTAACCGGGAGGATGCAGTACTTC.

This clonotype occurred many times. The chain recombines TRBV28 with TRBJ2-2, with D tentatively TRBD2 (6 bases). Germline loops: CDR1 MDHEN, CDR2 SYDVKM. V gave up 2 bases and J gave up 5 bases, with 12 bases separating them. CDR3 size: 15 residues. CDR3 nucleotides: TGTGCCAGCAGTTTAGGCGGGGCCTCGACCGGGGAGCTGTTTTTT. Encoded protein: CASSLGGASTGELFF.

This clonotype was seen only a few times. The gene calls are TRBV20-1 and TRBJ2-2, with no clear D. Between the trimmed V and J ends, which lost 5 bases and 0 bases, there was a span of 10 bases. The CDR3 has 14 residues. Germline V gives CDR1 DFQATT, CDR2 SNEGSKA (reference sequence). CDR3 sequence (DNA): TGCAGTGCTCCTCAACAGACGAACACCGGGGAGCTGTTTTTT. This gives the protein CSAPQQTNTGELFF.

The J gene is TRBJ1-2, the V gene TRBV5-5; D call uncertain. The CDR3 loop spans 13 amino acids. Germline V gene lookup returns CDR1 SGHKS and CDR2 YYEKEE (reference sequence). V lost 4 bases and J 2 bases, leaving 9 bases between the germline ends. For the CDR3, the DNA is TGTGCCAGCAGCGCACTCGAAAACTATGGCTACACCTTC. Protein: CASSALENYGYTF.

The rearrangement uses TRBV6-1 and TRBJ2-5; TRBD1 agrees at 7 bases. Trimming cost V 7 bases and J 5 bases; bases outside gene matches: 7. CDR1 is MNHNS, CDR2 SASEGT, per germline. This CDR3 comprises 13 residues. CDR3 amino acids: CASNTGEWETQYF. The CDR3 coding sequence is TGTGCCAGCAATACAGGGGAGTGGGAGACCCAGTACTTC.